This T cell receptor beta chain was found in a study of blood T cells in healthy people across ages (dated by TCRdb to between 2014 and 2016). Background for the entire study: In model experiments, roughly one uniquely barcoded TCR beta cDNA molecule per two T cells was captured by template switching. The study measured age-related changes in TCR beta repertoire diversity using deep sequencing normalized with unique cDNA molecular identifiers. Donors were grouped into four age groups: young (average approximately 15 years), middle-aged (39), aged (around 60) and long-lived (approximately 78). Donors of different ages were randomly distributed across sequencing lanes to avoid experimental bias. For two donors (one aged 18 to 29 and one aged 80 or older), the study analyzed two additional independent replicas of 1 million unique cDNA reads from the same blood draw. Study-wide findings and limitations: There was a strong correlation between observed TCR beta diversity and the percentage of naive T cells measured by flow cytometry. As age increased, observed TCR beta diversity per million T cells dropped in a roughly linear way, and a significant reduction was already evident by age around 41. Because donor CMV infection status was unknown, age-related changes in expanded clonotypes were potentially confounded. Estimates of total diversity from one million sequenced T cells were regarded as lower bounds and underestimates. Compared with the aged group, more naive CD4+ T cells, fewer expanded clones and increased TCR diversity were shown by the long-lived group, suggesting age selection. Conclusive comparison of naive and antigen-experienced compartments was prevented by the profiling of bulk unsorted PBMCs.

CDR1 and CDR2 were assigned from the germline V gene as SGDLS and YYNGEE. V is clipped by 0 bases and J by 6 bases, and the sequence between their germline boundaries is 13 bases long. The CDR3 has 15 amino acids, counting the end cysteine and phenylalanine. Only CDR3 DNA remains: 45 bases, in frame from the first base. Donors were a few dozen systemically healthy Caucasian individuals from Russia aged roughly 6 to 100 years. Around 10 milliliters of peripheral blood were drawn from each donor into EDTA-treated Vacutainer tubes. PBMCs were isolated by Ficoll-Paque density-gradient centrifugation, with at least 6 million obtained per sample. Total RNA was extracted from PBMCs with Trizol reagent, with at least 5.5 micrograms obtained per sample. The percentages of naive CD45RAhigh/CD27high T cells were determined by flow cytometry on a PBMC aliquot from every donor. The table lists this clonotype with a few counts. What this receptor recognizes is not known. The input lacks base qualities; no much larger clone sits a single base away.

Preparation of the library involved 5' RACE. Instrument used: Illumina HiSeq 2500. The second PCR ran for roughly 7 to 12 cycles and used a J-beta primer mix along with a sample-barcoded 5' primer. Each TCR beta cDNA molecule received a unique molecular identifier from a template-switch 5' adaptor carrying 12 random nucleotides. Each sample yielded at least 3 million CDR3-containing paired-end reads. All of the RNA was converted into first-strand cDNA using the Mint cDNA synthesis kit, with a TRBC-specific oligonucleotide serving as the primer. After uracil-DNA glycosylase treatment, a first 18-cycle PCR used universal primers M1SS and BC2_uni_R on all cDNA. Processing in the source paper ran as follows. Each sample was normalized by randomly selecting 1 million high-quality reads, each carrying a distinct molecular identifier. Reads sharing molecular identifiers were discarded rather than binned into consensus sequences. MiTCR, set to a Q25 quality threshold and the strictest error-elimination algorithm, was used for CDR3 identification, clonotype clustering and error correction. A nonparametric unseen species model with Euler transformation was used to estimate lower-bound total TCR beta diversity. Through fastp at Q25 and MiXCR, TCRdb rebuilt clones from the public reads, retaining in-frame beta chains. Identical CDR3 protein sequences are pooled into one entry, listed with their most common genes and DNA. Clone size and V and J calls follow TCRdb, not the original study. This sample has about 680,000 distinct CDR3 sequences in its table, and around 49% of those were observed once. The ten biggest clones cover roughly a third of the sample.

The receptor chain draws on TRBV9 and TRBJ1-3; the D gene cannot be named for sure. This sequence originates from an older woman in good health. The specimen sequenced was blood. The CDR3 protein: CASSVGSSSLNTIYF. The nucleotides are TGTGCCAGCAGCGTAGGGAGCAGTAGTTTAAACACCATATATTTT.